These 10 T cell receptor beta chains share one sample of origin, sequenced in a study of cytomegalovirus exposure and HLA in healthy donors. Use of 60 Vbeta and 13 Jbeta primers characterized the PCR. Produced via immunoSEQ multiplex PCR; TCRdb's table is partial and in-frame only. Here the sample spans some 170,000 clones, 60% to 80% being singletons. Sequences were obtained from PBMCs. The receptors here all came from a man aged 35-49 years in good health and CMV-seropositive.

J is TRBJ1-2 and V is TRBV9; perhaps TRBD1 as D (5 bases). The V end was cut by 0 bases, the J end by 7 bases, with 13 bases between. This CDR3 region has 14 residues. Germline V gene data show CDR1 as SGDLS and CDR2 as YYNGEE. Here the CDR3 reads CASSVAWGQGGYTF. The CDR3 bases are TGTGCCAGCAGCGTAGCTTGGGGTCAGGGTGGCTACACCTTC.

This chain joins TRBV7-8 and TRBJ1-1, with D possibly being TRBD1 (6 bases). CDR1 and CDR2 (germline): SGHVS, FQNEAQ. This CDR3 is 13 amino acids long. Trimming shortened V by 5 bases and J by 4 bases, and 11 bases separated the two germline ends. DNA for the CDR3: TGTGCCAGCAGCCTACGAGGGGGCACTGAAGCTTTCTTT. It is translated as CASSLRGGTEAFF.

A single count supports this clone. The V and J genes are TRBV11-3 and TRBJ2-1; 8 bases fit TRBD2. V gave up 7 bases and J gave up 7 bases; unmatched junction bases: 6. Germline CDR1 reads SGHNT; CDR2 reads YENEEA. This CDR3 spans 13 amino acids. The CDR3 DNA follows: TGTGCCAGCAATCGGGAGGGAGGGAATGAGCAGTTCTTC. This encodes CASNREGGNEQFF.

The chain is built from TRBV7-8 and TRBJ2-5; TRBD2 aligns across 9 bases. Per the germline V gene, CDR1 is SGHVS and CDR2 is FQNEAQ. CDR3 length: 15 residues. The junction had 5 bases not matched to a gene; V was cut back by 0 bases and J by 6 bases. CDR3 sequence reads: CASSLARTSVQTQYF. The CDR3 bases are TGTGCCAGCAGCTTAGCGAGGACTAGCGTACAGACCCAGTACTTC.

The rearrangement joins TRBV13 to TRBJ1-1; TRBD1 matches 7 bases. V lost 5 bases and J lost 5; bases outside the gene matches: 11. The CDR3 runs to 15 residues. Per germline, CDR1 PRHDT and CDR2 FYEKMQ (reference sequence). CDR3 DNA: TGTGCCAGCAGCGCGACAGGGATTCTGAGAACTGAAGCTTTCTTT. The encoded protein is CASSATGILRTEAFF.

The chain has TRBV14 and TRBJ2-2; 9 bases fit TRBD1. The CDR3 loop spans 15 amino acids. Germline loops: CDR1 SGHDN, CDR2 FVKESK. Germline trimming cut 4 bases from V and 13 bases from J; bases unmatched to any gene: 13. The CDR3 spells CASSPRTGDGGALFF. The DNA of the CDR3 is TGTGCCAGCAGCCCTCGGACAGGGGACGGAGGTGCGCTGTTTTTT.

This clone appeared a few times. This chain connects TRBV19 to TRBJ1-5; D gene uncertain. Germline assignment: CDR1 LNHDA and CDR2 SQIVND (reference sequence). V was clipped by 3 bases and J by 0 bases, with 12 bases between them. The CDR3 length is 16 residues. DNA of the CDR3: TGTGCCAGTAGTATTCGGGGTTCGTATAGCAATCAGCCCCAGCATTTT. It encodes CASSIRGSYSNQPQHF.

CDR3: CASSSFPSSYEQYF. The CDR3 bases are TGTGCCAGCAGCTCATTTCCTAGCAGCTACGAGCAGTACTTC. The chain recombines TRBV11-2 with TRBJ2-7; D possibly corresponds to TRBD2 (5 bases). V was pared by 4 bases and J by 3 bases, with 13 bases between. The CDR3 runs to 14 residues. Germline V gives CDR1 SGHAT, CDR2 FQNNGV.

The genes are TRBV6-6 and TRBJ2-7, with D hard to call. The CDR3 contains 12 residues. V lost 6 bases, J lost 2 bases, and 8 bases lay in between. CDR1 and CDR2 from the germline V gene are MNHNY and SVGAGI (reference sequence). The CDR3 DNA sequence: TGTGCCAGCAGAACAGAGACCTACGAGCAGTACTTC. As protein: CASRTETYEQYF.

This clone was seen just once. V is TRBV5-6 and J is TRBJ1-2, with 11 nucleotides matching TRBD1. The CDR3 is made up of 15 amino acids. CDR1 SGHDT and CDR2 YYEEEE come from the germline V gene. The junction had 8 bases not matched to a gene; V was cut back by 3 bases and J by 7 bases. The CDR3 loop is CASSSWTGGASGYTF. The CDR3 DNA is TGTGCCAGCAGCTCATGGACAGGGGGCGCCTCTGGCTACACCTTC.